This TCR beta chain was sequenced during a study of blood T cell repertoires in COVID-19. This clone was observed at least ten times. In the original workflow: By means of reference gene primer amplification, nucleated cell counts were estimated. Method: immunoSEQ multiplex PCR; TCRdb's copy keeps in-frame clones and lacks some. V and J calls and clone size are copied from that table; D and trimming were computed from the DNA. The sample shows 120,000 or so clones, around 81% of them seen only once. CDR3 length equals 14 residues. From germline, CDR1 is GTSNPN and CDR2 SVGIG (reference sequence). V was trimmed by 2 bases and J by 2 bases, leaving 12 bases between them.

Source material: peripheral blood. The sequence derives from a man aged 25 to 40 with COVID-19, enrolled during active disease. The V and J genes are TRBV30 and TRBJ1-2; D is ambiguous. The CDR3 bases are TGTGCCTGGAGTTTACTTGCCGGGAACTATGGCTACACCTTC. It yields the protein CAWSLLAGNYGYTF.